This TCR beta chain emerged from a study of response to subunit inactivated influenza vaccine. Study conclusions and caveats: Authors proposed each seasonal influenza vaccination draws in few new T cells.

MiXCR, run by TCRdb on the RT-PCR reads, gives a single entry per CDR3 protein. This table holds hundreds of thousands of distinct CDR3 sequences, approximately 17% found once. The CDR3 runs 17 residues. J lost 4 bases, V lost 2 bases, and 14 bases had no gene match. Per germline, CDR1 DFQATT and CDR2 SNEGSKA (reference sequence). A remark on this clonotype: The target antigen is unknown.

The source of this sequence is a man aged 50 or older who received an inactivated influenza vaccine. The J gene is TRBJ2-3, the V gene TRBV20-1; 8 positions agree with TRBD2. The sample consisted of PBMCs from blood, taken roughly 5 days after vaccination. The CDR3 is CSARPGFGRALPDTQYF. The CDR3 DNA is TGCAGTGCTAGACCGGGATTCGGGAGGGCCTTGCCAGATACGCAGTATTTT.